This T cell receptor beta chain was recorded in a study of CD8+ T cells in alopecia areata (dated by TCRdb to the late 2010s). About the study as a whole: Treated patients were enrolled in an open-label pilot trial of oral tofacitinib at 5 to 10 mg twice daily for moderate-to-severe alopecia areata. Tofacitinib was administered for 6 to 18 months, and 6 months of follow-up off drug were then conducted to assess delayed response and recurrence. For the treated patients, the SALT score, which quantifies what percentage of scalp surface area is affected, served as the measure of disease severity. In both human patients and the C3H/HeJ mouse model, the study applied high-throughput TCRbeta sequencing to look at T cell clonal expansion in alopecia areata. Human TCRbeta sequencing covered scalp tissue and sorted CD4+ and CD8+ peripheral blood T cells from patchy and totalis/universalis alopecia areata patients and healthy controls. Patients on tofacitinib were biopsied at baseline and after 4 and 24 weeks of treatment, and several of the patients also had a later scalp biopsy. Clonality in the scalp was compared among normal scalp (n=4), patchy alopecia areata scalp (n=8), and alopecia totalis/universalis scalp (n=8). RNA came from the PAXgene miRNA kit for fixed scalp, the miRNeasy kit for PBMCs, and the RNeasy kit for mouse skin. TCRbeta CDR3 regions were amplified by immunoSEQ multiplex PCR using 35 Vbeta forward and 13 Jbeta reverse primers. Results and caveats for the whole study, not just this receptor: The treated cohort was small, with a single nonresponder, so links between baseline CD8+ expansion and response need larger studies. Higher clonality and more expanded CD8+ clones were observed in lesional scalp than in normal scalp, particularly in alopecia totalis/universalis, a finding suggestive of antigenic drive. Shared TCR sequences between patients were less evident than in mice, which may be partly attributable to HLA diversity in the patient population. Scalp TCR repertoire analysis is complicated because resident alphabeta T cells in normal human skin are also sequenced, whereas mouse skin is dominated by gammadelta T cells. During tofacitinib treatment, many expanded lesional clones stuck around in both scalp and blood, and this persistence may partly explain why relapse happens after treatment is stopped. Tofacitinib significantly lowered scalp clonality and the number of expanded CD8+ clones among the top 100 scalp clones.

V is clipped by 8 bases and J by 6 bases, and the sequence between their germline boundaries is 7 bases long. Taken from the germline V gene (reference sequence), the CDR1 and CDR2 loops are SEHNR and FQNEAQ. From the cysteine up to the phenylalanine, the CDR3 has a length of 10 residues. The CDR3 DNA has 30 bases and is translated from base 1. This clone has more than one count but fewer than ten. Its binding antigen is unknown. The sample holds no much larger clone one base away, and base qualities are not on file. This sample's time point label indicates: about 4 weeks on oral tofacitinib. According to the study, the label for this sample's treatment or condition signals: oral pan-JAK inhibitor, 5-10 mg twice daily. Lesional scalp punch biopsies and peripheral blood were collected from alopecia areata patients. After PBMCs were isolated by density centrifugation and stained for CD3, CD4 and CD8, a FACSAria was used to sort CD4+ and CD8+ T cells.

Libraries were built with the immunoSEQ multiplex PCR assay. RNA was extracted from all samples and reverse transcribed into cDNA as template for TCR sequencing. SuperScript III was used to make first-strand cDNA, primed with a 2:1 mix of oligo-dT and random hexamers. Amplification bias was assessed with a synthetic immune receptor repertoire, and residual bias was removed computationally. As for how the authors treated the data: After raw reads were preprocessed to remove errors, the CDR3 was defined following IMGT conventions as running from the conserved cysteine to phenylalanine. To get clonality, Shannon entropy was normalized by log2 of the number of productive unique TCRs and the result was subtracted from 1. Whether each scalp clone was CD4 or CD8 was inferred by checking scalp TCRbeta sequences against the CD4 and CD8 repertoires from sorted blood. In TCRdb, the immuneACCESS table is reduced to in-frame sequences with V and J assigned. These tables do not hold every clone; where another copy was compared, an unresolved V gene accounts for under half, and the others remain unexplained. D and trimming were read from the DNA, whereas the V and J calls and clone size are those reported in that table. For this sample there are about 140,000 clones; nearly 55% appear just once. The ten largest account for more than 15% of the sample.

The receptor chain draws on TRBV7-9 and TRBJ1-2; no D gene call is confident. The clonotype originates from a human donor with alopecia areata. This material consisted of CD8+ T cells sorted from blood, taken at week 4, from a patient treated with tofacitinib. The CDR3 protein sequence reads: CASWEDGYTF. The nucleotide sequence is TGTGCCAGCTGGGAGGATGGCTACACCTTC.